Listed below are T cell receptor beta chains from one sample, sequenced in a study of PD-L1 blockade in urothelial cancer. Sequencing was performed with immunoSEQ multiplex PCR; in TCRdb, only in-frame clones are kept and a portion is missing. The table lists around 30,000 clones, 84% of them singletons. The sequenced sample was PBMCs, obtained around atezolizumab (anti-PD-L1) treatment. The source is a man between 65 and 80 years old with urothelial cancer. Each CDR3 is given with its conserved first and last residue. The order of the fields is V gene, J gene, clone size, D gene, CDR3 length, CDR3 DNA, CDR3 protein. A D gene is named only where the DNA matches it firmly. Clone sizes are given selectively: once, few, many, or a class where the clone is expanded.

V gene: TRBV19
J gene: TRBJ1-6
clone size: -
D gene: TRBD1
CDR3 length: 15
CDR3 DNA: TGTGCCAGTAAGCCAGGGGACAGGGTAGATTCACCCCTCCACTTT
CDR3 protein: CASKPGDRVDSPLHF

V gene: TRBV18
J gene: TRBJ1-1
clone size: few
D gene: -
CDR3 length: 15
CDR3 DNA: TGTGCCAGCTCACCACCGGTCAGGTTGAACACTGAAGCTTTCTTT
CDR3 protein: CASSPPVRLNTEAFF

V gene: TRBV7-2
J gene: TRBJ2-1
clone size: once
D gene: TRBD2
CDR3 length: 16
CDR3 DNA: TGTGCCAGCAGGAGCCAGCGGGAGGGTACCCTCAATGAGCAGTTCTTC
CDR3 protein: CASRSQREGTLNEQFF

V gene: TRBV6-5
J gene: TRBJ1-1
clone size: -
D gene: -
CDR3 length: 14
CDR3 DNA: TGTGCCAGCAGCCTACAGGTTGGGGACACTGAAGCTTTCTTT
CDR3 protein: CASSLQVGDTEAFF

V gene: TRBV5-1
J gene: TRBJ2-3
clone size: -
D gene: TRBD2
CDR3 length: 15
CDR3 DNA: TGCGCCAGCAGCTTGACGGGGGGTGGTACAGATACGCAGTATTTT
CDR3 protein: CASSLTGGGTDTQYF

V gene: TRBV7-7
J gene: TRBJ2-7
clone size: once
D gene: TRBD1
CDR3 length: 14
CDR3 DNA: TGTGCCAGCAGCCCCTTGACAGGGTCCTACGAGCAGTACTTC
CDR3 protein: CASSPLTGSYEQYF

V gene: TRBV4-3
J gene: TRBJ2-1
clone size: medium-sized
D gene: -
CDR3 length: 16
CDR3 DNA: TGCGCCAGCAGCCCGCGGTTGGGGGGGGCCGGAAATGAGCAGTTCTTC
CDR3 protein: CASSPRLGGAGNEQFF

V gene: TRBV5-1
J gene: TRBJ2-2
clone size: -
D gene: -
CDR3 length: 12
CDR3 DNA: TGCGCCAGCAGCTTAAGAGGATTGGAGCTGTTTTTT
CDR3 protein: CASSLRGLELFF

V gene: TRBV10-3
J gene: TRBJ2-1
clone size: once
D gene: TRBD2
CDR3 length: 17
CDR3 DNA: TGTGCCATCCGAGGCGGGGGGGCCCCTAGCTCCTACAATGAGCAGTTCTTC
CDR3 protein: CAIRGGGAPSSYNEQFF

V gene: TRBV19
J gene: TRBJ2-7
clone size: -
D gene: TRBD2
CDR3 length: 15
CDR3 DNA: TGTGCCAGTAGCCTAAACCGGGAGGGGAGCTACGAGCAGTACTTC
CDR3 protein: CASSLNREGSYEQYF

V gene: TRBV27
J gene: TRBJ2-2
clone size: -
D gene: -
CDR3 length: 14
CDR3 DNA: TGTGCCAGTCACGCCCTCGGGTACACCGGGGAGCTGTTTTTT
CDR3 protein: CASHALGYTGELFF

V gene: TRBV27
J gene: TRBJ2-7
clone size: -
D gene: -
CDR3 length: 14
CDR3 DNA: TGTGCCAGCAGACGGCGACAGAGCTCCTACGAGCAGTACTTC
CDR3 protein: CASRRRQSSYEQYF

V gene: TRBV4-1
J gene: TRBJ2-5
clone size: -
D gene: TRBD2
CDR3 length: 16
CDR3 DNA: TGCGCCAGCGGGGGCCCGGGGGGGCCGGATGGAGAGACCCAGTACTTC
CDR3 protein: CASGGPGGPDGETQYF

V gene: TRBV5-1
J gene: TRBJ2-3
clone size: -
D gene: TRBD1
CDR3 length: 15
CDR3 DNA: TGCGCCAGCAGCTTGAAGAGGGGGCGAACAGATACGCAGTATTTT
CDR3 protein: CASSLKRGRTDTQYF

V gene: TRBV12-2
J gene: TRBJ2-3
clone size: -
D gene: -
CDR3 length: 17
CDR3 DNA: TGTGCAAGTCGCTTCCTTACTGATCCAAAATTCACAGATACGCAGTATTTT
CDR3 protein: CASRFLTDPKFTDTQYF

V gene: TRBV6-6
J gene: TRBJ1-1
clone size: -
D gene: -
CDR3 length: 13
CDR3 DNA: TGTGCCAGCAGCTCACCCAGGGTTGGCGAAGCTTTCTTT
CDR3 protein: CASSSPRVGEAFF

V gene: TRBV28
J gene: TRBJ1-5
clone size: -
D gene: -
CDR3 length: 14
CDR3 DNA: TGTGCCAGCAGTTTTACCAGTCGTAATCAGCCCCAGCATTTT
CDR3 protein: CASSFTSRNQPQHF

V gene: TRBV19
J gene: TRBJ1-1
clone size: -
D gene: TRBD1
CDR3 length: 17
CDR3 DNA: TGTGCCAGTAGTCCAGGACAGGGTTTCTCCTCGAACACTGAAGCTTTCTTT
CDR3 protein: CASSPGQGFSSNTEAFF

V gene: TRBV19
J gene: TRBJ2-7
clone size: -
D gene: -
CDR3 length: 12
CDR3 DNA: TGTGCCAGTAGCGGGGAGTCCTACGAGCAGTACTTC
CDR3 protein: CASSGESYEQYF

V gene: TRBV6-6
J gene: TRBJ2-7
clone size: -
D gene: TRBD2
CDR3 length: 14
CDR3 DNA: TGTGCCAGCAGGCGGGAGGGCCAGGTATACGAGCAGTACTTC
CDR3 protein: CASRREGQVYEQYF

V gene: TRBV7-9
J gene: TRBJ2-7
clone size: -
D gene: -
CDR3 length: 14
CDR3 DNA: TGTGCCAGCAGCCTTACGGGTAGCTCCTACGAGCAGTACTTC
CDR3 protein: CASSLTGSSYEQYF

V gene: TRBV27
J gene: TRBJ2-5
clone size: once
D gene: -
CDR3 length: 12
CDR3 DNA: TGTGCCAGCAGTGGGCTGGGAGAGACCCAGTACTTC
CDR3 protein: CASSGLGETQYF

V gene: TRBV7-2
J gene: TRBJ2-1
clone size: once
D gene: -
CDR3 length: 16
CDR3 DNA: TGTGCCAGCAGCTTAGAAGTGGGGGGAGGCTACAATGAGCAGTTCTTC
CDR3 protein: CASSLEVGGGYNEQFF

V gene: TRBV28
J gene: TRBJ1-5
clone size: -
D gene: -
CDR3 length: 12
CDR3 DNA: TGTGCCAGCAGTTTACTTTCTCAGCCCCAGCATTTT
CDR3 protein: CASSLLSQPQHF

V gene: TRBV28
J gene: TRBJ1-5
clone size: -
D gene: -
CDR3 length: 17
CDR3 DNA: TGTGCCAGCAACCAGTGGGCAGGAACAGGAGGCAATCAGCCCCAGCATTTT
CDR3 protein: CASNQWAGTGGNQPQHF

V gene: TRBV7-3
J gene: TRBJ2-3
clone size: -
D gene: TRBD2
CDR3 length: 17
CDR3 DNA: TGTGCCAGCAGCCGTGACACGACTAGCGCCCGCACAGATACGCAGTATTTT
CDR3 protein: CASSRDTTSARTDTQYF

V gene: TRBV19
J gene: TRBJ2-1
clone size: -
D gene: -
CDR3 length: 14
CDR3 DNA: TGTGCCAGTAGTATTTATGGCGGGAAGAATGAGCAGTTCTTC
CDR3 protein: CASSIYGGKNEQFF

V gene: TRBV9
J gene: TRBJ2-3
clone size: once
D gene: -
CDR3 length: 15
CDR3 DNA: TGTGCCAGCAGCGTTGAGGGATCTAGCACAGATACGCAGTATTTT
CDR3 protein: CASSVEGSSTDTQYF

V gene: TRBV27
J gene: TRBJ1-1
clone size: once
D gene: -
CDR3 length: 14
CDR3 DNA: TGTGCCAGCAGTTTATGGGGGGGGAACACTGAAGCTTTCTTT
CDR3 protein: CASSLWGGNTEAFF

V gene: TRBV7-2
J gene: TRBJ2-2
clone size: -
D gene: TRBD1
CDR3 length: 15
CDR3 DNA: TGTGCCAGCAGCGGCCAGGGGGAGAACACCGGGGAGCTGTTTTTT
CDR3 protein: CASSGQGENTGELFF

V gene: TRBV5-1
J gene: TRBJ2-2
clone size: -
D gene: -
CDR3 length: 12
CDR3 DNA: TGCGCCAGCACCGAAACTCTTGGGGAGCTGTTTTTT
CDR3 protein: CASTETLGELFF

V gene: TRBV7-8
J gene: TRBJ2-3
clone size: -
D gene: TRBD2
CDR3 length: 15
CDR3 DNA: TGTGCCAGCAGCTTTCGTACTAGCGGCACAGATACGCAGTATTTT
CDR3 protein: CASSFRTSGTDTQYF

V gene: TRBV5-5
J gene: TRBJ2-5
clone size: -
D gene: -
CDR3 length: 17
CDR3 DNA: TGTGCCAGCAGCCTCCGGGCTGGGGGGAGATTCCAAGAGACCCAGTACTTC
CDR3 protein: CASSLRAGGRFQETQYF

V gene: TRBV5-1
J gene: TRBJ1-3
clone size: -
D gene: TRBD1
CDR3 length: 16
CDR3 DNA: TGCGCCAGCAGTTACGGACAGGGGAGCTCTGGAAACACCATATATTTT
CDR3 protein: CASSYGQGSSGNTIYF

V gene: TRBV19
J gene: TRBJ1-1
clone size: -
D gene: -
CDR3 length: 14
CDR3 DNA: TGTGCCAGTAGTTTCCCCGACAGGTTGACTGAAGCTTTCTTT
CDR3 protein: CASSFPDRLTEAFF

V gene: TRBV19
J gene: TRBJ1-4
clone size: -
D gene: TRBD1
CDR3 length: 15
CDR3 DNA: TGTGCCAGTATGGCTTTCGGACAGGGTAATGAAAAACTGTTTTTT
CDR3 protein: CASMAFGQGNEKLFF

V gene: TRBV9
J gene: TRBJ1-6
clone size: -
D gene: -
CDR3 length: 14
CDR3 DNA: TGTGCCAGCAGCGTAGACCACCAGAATTCACCCCTCCACTTT
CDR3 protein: CASSVDHQNSPLHF

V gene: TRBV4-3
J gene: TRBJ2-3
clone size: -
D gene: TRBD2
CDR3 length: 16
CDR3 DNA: TGCGCCAGCAGCCAAGGCGGACTAGGGTCTGTAGATACGCAGTATTTT
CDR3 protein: CASSQGGLGSVDTQYF

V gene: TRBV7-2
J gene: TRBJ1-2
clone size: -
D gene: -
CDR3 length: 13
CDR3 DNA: TGTGCCAGCAGCTTGTCAGGGGAAGACGGCTACACCTTC
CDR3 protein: CASSLSGEDGYTF

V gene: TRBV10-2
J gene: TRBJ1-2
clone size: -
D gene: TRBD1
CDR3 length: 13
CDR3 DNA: TGCGCCAGCAGCGACGACAGGGAATATGGCTACACCTTC
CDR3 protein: CASSDDREYGYTF

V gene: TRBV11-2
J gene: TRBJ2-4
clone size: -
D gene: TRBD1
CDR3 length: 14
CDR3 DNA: TGTGCCAGCAGCTTAATACAGGGGCAAAACATTCAGTACTTC
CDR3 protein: CASSLIQGQNIQYF

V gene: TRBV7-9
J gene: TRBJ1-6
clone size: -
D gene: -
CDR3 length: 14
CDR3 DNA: TGTGCCAGCAGCTCCACCGGGACTTCACCACCCCTCCACTTT
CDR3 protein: CASSSTGTSPPLHF

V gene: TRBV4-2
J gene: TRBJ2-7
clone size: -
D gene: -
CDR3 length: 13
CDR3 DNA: TGTGCCAGCACCCCGGCTCACGGGGTCGAGCAGTACTTC
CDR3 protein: CASTPAHGVEQYF

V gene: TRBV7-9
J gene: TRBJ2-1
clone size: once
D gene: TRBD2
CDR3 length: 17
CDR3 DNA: TGTGCCAGCAGCTTAGAAGTTGGCGGGAGGGGCTACAATGAGCAGTTCTTC
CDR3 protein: CASSLEVGGRGYNEQFF

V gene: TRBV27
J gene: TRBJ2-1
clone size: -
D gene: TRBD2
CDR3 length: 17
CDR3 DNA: TGTGCCAGCAGTTTGAGCGGGGGCACAATTTCCTACAATGAGCAGTTCTTC
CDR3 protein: CASSLSGGTISYNEQFF

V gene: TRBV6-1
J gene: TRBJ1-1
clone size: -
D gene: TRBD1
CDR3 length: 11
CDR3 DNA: TGTGCCAGCAGTTCAGACAGGGGAGCTTTCTTT
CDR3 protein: CASSSDRGAFF

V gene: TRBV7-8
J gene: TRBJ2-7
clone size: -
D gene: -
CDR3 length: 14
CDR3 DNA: TGTGCCAGCAGCTTAGACGGGGGAACCTACGAGCAGTACTTC
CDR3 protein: CASSLDGGTYEQYF

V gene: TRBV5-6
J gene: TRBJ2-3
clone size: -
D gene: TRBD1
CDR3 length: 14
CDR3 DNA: TGTGCCAGCAGCCCGGACAGGTCTCCAGATACGCAGTATTTT
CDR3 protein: CASSPDRSPDTQYF

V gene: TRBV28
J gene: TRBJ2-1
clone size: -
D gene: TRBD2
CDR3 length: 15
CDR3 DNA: TGTGCCAGCAGTACTAGCGGGCCCTCCTACAATGAGCAGTTCTTC
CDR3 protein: CASSTSGPSYNEQFF

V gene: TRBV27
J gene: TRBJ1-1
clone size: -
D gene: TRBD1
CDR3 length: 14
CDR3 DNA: TGTGCCAGCAGTATAGGGACAGGGGGCACTGAAGCTTTCTTT
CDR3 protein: CASSIGTGGTEAFF

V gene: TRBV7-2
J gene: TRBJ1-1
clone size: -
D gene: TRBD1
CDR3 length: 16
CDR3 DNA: TGTGCCAGCAGCTTAGGTGGGACAGGGGGAGGTACTGAAGCTTTCTTT
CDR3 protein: CASSLGGTGGGTEAFF

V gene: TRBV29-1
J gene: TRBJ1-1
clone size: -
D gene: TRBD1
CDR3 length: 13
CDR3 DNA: TGCAGCGTTCCAGGGGGCGGGAACACTGAAGCTTTCTTT
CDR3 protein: CSVPGGGNTEAFF

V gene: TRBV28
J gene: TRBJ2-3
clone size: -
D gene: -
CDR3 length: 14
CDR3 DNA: TGTGCCAGCAGTCCGCAGGGGTTGACAGATACGCAGTATTTT
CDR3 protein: CASSPQGLTDTQYF

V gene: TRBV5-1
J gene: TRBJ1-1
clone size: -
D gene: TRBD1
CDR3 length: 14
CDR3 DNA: TGCGCCAGCAGCGCCGGGACAGAGAACACTGAAGCTTTCTTT
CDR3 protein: CASSAGTENTEAFF

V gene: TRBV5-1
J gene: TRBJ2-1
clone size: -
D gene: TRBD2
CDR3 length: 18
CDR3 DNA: TGCGCCAGCAGCAAGGGACTAGCGGATGGAAGCTCCTACAATGAGCAGTTCTTC
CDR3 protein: CASSKGLADGSSYNEQFF

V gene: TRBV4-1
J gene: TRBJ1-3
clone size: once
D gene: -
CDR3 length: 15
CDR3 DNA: TGCGCCAGCAGCCAAGACACGGGGTTTGGAAACACCATATATTTT
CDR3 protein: CASSQDTGFGNTIYF

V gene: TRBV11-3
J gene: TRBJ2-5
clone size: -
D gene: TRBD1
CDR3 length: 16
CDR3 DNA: TGTGCCAGCAGCTTAGGGGCAGGGGGCGCGGGAGAGACCCAGTACTTC
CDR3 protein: CASSLGAGGAGETQYF